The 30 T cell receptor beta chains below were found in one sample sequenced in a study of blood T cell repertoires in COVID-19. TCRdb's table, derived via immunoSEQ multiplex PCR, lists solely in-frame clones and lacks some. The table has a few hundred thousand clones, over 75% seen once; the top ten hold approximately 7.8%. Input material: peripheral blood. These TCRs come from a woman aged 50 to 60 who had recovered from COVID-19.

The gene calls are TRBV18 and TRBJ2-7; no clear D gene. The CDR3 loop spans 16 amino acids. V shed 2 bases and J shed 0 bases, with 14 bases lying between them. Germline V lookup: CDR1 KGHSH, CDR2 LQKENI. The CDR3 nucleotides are TGTGCCAGCTCACCAGGTGGCGGTTCGAGCTCCTACGAGCAGTACTTC. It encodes CASSPGGGSSSYEQYF.

CDR3 in DNA: TGTGCCATCAGTGGTATAGCGGGAGGAGAGGAGACCCAGTACTTC. Translation gives CAISGIAGGEETQYF. The V gene is TRBV10-3, the J gene TRBJ2-5; 10 bases map to TRBD2. Germline values: CDR1 ENHRY, CDR2 SYGVKD. CDR3 length equals 15 residues. V shed 4 bases, J shed 5 bases, and the junction held 7 bases outside the gene matches.

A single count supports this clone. This CDR3 reads CASGGLYSPLHF. In nucleotides, the CDR3 is TGTGCCAGCGGAGGCCTGTATTCACCCCTCCACTTT. The chain joins TRBV6-5 to TRBJ1-6; D remains ambiguous. CDR1 is MNHEY and CDR2 is SVGAGI in the germline V gene. The CDR3 length is 12 residues. Trimming left V 8 bases short and J 8 bases short, with 10 bases between.

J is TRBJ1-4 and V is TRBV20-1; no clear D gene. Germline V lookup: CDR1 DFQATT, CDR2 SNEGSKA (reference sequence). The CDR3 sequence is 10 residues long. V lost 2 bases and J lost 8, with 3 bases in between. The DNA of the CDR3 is TGCAGTGCTAGACGGGAAAAACTGTTTTTT. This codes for CSARREKLFF.

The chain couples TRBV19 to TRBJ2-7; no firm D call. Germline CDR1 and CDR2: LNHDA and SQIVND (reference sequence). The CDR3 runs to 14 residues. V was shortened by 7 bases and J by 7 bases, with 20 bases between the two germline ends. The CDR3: CASKISDLTREQYF. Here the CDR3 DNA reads TGTGCCAGTAAAATAAGCGACCTCACGAGAGAGCAGTACTTC.

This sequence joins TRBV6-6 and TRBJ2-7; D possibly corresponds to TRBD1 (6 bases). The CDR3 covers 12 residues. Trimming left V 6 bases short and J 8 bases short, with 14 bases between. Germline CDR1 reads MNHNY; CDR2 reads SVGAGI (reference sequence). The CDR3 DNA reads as TGTGCCAGCAGATCAGGGGCCTTTCAGCAGTACTTC. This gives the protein CASRSGAFQQYF.

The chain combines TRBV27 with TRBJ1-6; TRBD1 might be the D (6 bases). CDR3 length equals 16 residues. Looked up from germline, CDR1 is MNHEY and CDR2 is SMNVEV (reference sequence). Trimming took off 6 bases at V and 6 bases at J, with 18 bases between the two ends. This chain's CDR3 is CASSRRGGGSNSPLHF. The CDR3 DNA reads TGTGCCAGCAGCCGCCGCGGGGGGGGCTCTAATTCACCCCTCCACTTT.

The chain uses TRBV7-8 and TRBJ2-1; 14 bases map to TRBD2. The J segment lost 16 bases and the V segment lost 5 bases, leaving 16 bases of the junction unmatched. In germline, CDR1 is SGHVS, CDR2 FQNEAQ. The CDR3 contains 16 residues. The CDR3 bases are TGTGCCAGCAGCACACGAAGGACGACTAGCGGGGGGGCCGTATTCTTC. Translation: CASSTRRTTSGGAVFF.

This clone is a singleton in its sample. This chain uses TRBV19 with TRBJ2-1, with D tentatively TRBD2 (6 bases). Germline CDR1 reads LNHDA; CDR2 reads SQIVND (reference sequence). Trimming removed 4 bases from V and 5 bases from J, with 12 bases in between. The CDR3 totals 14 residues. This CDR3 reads CASSNLAPNNEQFF. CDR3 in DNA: TGTGCCAGTAGTAATCTAGCGCCCAACAATGAGCAGTTCTTC.

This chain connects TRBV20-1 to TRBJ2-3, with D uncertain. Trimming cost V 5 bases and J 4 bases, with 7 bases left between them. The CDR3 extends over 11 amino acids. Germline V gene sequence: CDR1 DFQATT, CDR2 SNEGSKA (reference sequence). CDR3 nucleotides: TGCAGTGCTCCGGTCCCAGATACGCAGTATTTT. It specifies CSAPVPDTQYF.

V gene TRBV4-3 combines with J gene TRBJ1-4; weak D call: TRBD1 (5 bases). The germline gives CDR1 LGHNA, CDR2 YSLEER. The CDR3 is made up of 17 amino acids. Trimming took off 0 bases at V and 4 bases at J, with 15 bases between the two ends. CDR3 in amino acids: CASSQEASAGYNEKLFF. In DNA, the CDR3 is TGCGCCAGCAGCCAAGAAGCATCGGCAGGGTATAATGAAAAACTGTTTTTT.

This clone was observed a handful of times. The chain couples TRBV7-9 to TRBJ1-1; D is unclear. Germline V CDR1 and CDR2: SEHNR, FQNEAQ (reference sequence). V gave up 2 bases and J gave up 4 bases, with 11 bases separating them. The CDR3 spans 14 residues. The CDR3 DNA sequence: TGTGCCAGCAGCTTATGGGAGGAGGCCACTGAAGCTTTCTTT. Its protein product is CASSLWEEATEAFF. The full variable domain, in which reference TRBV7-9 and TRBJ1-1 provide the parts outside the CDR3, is DTGVSQNPRHKITKRGQNVTFRCDPISEHNRLYWYRQTLGQGPEFLTYFQNEAQLEKSRLLSDRFSAERPKGSFSTLEIQRTEQGDSAMYLCASSLWEEATEAFFGQGTRLTVV.

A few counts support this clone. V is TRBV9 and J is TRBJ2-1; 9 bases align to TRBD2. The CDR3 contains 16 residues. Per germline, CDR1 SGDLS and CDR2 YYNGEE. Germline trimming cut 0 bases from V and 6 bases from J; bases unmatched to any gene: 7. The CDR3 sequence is CASSVERWREGNEQFF. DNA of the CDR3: TGTGCCAGCAGCGTAGAACGATGGCGGGAGGGCAATGAGCAGTTCTTC. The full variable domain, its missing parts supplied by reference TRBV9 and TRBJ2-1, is DSGVTQTPKHLITATGQRVTLRCSPRSGDLSVYWYQQSLDQGLQFLIQYYNGEERAKGNILERFSAQQFPDLHSELNLSSLELGDSALYFCASSVERWREGNEQFFGPGTRLTVL.

CDR3 sequence: CASSRPGGEKDTQYF. In DNA, the CDR3 is TGTGCCAGCAGCCGTCCAGGGGGCGAAAAAGATACGCAGTATTTT. The chain carries TRBV9 and TRBJ2-3, with TRBD1 matching 8 bases. Germline CDR1 SGDLS, CDR2 YYNGEE. This CDR3 region has 15 residues. The ends lost 4 bases at V and 5 bases at J; junction bases unmatched: 9.

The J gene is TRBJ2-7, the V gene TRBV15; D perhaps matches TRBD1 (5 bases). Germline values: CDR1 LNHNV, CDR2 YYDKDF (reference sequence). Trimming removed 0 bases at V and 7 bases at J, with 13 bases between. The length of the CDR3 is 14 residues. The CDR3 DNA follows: TGTGCCACCAGCAGAGATAAAGCCAAGGGGGAGCAGTACTTC. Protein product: CATSRDKAKGEQYF.

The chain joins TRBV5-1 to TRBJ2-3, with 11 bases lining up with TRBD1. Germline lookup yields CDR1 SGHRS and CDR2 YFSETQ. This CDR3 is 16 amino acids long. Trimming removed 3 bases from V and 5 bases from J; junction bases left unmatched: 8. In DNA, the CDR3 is TGCGCCAGCAGCTCTACTTCCGGGACAGGGGGAGATACGCAGTATTTT. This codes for CASSSTSGTGGDTQYF.

The CDR3: CAWEPGQNTEAFF. The DNA for the CDR3 is TGTGCCTGGGAGCCGGGACAGAACACTGAAGCTTTCTTT. The V gene is TRBV30, the J gene TRBJ1-1, with D perhaps matching TRBD1 (6 bases). The V end was cut by 5 bases, the J end by 1 base, with 11 bases between. The CDR3 sequence is 13 residues long. Germline CDR1 GTSNPN, CDR2 SVGIG (reference sequence).

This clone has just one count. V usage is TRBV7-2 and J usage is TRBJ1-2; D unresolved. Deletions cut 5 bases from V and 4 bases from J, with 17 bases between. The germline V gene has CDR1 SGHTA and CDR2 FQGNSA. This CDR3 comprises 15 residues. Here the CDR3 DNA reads TGTGCCAGCAGCCATACCGAGCGCCGAACCTATGGCTACACCTTC. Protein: CASSHTERRTYGYTF.

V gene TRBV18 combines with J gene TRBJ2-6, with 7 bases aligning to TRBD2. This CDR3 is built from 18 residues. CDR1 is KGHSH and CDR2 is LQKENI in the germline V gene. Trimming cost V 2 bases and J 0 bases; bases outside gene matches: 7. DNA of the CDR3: TGTGCCAGCTCACCATTGGGAGGGCATTTCTCTGGGGCCAACGTCCTGACTTTC. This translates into CASSPLGGHFSGANVLTF.

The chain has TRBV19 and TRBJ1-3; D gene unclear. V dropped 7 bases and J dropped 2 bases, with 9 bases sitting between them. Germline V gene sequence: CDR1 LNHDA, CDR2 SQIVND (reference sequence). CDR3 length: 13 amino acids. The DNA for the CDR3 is TGTGCCAGTATCACCTCAGCTGGAAACACCATATATTTT. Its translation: CASITSAGNTIYF.

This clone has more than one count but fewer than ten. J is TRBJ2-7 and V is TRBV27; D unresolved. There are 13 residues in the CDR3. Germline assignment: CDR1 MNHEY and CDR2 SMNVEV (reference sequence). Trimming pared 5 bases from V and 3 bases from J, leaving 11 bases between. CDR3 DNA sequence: TGTGCCAGCAGTCTAACCCCCGTCTACGAGCAGTACTTC. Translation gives CASSLTPVYEQYF.

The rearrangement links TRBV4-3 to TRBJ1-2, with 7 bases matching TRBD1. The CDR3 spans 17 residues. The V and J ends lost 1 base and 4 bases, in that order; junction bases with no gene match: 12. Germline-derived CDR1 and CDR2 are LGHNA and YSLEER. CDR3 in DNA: TGCGCCAGCAGCCAAGTCCATTTTTACAGGGGTCCCTATGGCTACACCTTC. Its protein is CASSQVHFYRGPYGYTF.

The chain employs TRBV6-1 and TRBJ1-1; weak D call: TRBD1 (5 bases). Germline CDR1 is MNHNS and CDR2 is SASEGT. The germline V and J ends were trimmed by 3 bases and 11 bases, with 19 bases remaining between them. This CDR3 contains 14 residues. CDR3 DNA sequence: TGTGCCAGCAGTGAGGGTAATGGGGCCCCGAGGGCTTTCTTT. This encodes CASSEGNGAPRAFF.

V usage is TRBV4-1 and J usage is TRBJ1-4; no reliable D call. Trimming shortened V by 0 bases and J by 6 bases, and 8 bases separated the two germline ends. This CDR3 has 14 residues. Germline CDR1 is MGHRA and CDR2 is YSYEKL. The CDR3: CASSQDHVYEKLFF. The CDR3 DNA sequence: TGCGCCAGCAGCCAAGATCATGTGTATGAAAAACTGTTTTTT.

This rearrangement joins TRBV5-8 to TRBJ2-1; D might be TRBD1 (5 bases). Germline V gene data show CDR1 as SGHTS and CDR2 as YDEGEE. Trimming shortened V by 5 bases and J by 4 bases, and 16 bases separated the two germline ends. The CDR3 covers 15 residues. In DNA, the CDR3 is TGTGCCAGCAGTCGCGGCGCAGGGAAGTACAATGAGCAGTTCTTC. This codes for CASSRGAGKYNEQFF.

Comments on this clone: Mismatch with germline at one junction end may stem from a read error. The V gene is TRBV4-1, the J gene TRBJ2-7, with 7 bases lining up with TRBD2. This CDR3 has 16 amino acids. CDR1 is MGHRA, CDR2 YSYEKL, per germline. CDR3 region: CASSQESGGSSDEQYF. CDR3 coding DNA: TGCGCCAGCAGCCAAGAGTCGGGCGGGAGCTCCGACGAGCAGTACTTC.

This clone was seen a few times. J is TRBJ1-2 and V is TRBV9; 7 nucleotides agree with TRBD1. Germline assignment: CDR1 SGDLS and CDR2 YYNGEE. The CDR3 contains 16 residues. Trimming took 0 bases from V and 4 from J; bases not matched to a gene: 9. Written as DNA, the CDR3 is TGTGCCAGCAGCGTAGATCTGGGACAGTCTTCCTATGGCTACACCTTC. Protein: CASSVDLGQSSYGYTF.

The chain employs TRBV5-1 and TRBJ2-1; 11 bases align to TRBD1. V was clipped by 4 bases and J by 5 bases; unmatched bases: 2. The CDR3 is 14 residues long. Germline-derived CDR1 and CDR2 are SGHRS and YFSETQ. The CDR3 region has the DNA TGCGCCAGCAGCCTGGGACAGGGGGACAATGAGCAGTTCTTC. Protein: CASSLGQGDNEQFF.

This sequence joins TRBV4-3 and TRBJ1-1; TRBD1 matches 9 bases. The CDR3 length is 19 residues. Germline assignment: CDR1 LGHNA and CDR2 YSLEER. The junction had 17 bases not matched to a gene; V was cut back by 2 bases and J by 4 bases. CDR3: CASSQLLWETGTGSTEAFF. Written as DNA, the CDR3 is TGCGCCAGCAGCCAACTCCTTTGGGAGACCGGGACAGGGAGCACTGAAGCTTTCTTT.

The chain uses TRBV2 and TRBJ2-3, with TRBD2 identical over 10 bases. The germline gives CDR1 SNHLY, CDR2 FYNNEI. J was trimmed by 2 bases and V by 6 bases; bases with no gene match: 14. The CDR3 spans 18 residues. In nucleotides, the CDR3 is TGTGCCAGCAGATATAGCGGGAGGTCCAATATAAACACAGATACGCAGTATTTT. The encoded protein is CASRYSGRSNINTDTQYF.